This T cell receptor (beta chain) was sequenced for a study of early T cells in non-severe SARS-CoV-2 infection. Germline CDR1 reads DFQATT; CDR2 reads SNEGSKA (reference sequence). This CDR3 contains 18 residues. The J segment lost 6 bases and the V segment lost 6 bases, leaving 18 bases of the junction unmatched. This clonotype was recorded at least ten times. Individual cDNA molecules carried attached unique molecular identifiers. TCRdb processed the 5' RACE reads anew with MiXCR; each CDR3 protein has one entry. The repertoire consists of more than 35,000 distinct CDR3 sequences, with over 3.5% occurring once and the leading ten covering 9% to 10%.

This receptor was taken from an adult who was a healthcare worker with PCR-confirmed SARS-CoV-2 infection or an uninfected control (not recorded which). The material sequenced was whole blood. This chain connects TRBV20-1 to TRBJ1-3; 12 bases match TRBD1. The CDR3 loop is CSAWGQGALDRPQNTIYF. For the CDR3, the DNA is TGCAGTGCCTGGGGACAGGGGGCGCTTGATCGGCCCCAAAACACCATATATTTT.